A selection of T cell receptor beta chains follows, all from one sample in a study of tumor-infiltrating lymphocytes in primary liver carcinoma. One entry per CDR3 protein results from TCRdb running MiXCR on the multiplex PCR reads. In the table there are 48,000 or so distinct CDR3 sequences, about three quarters of which are singletons. Sequencing was carried out using liver tumor tissue from sampling region 3. The receptors shown here come from a man aged 40-55 years with primary liver carcinoma and hepatitis B virus infection. The conserved cysteine and the conserved F or W are not part of the CDR3 here. D genes are given only for firm matches. Part of the rows lack a size; the others show once, few, many or a class for expanded clones.

clone_size: NA
d_call: NA
j_call: TRBJ2-5
v_call: TRBV29-1
cdr3_aa: SGGINGETQH

clone_size: NA
d_call: NA
j_call: TRBJ1-1
v_call: TRBV12-3/TRBV12-4
cdr3_aa: ASSLRKGEVVAF

clone_size: NA
d_call: NA
j_call: TRBJ2-6
v_call: TRBV29-1
cdr3_aa: IVATGTGANILT

clone_size: NA
d_call: NA
j_call: TRBJ2-2
v_call: TRBV4-1
cdr3_aa: ASSQDTSGLSGKLF

clone_size: NA
d_call: TRBD2
j_call: TRBJ2-1
v_call: TRBV29-1
cdr3_aa: IVEDSSGRLYEQF

clone_size: NA
d_call: TRBD1
j_call: TRBJ2-2
v_call: TRBV11-2
cdr3_aa: ASIQTGGGELF

clone_size: medium-sized
d_call: NA
j_call: TRBJ2-5
v_call: TRBV10-3
cdr3_aa: AISERVETQY

clone_size: NA
d_call: NA
j_call: TRBJ2-1
v_call: TRBV21-1
cdr3_aa: PSSKEAGGSNEQF

clone_size: NA
d_call: TRBD2
j_call: TRBJ2-1
v_call: TRBV9
cdr3_aa: ASSVLAGEGNEQF

clone_size: NA
d_call: NA
j_call: TRBJ1-1
v_call: TRBV14
cdr3_aa: ASSRLRVTEAS

clone_size: NA
d_call: TRBD2
j_call: TRBJ2-1
v_call: TRBV5-5
cdr3_aa: ASSLTSGDNDQS

clone_size: NA
d_call: TRBD2
j_call: TRBJ2-3
v_call: TRBV7-3
cdr3_aa: ASSFSGGGGDTQY

clone_size: few
d_call: NA
j_call: TRBJ2-3
v_call: TRBV29-1
cdr3_aa: SVEGGTAGNTDTQY

clone_size: NA
d_call: NA
j_call: TRBJ2-7
v_call: TRBV6-5
cdr3_aa: ATSYAVRGYEQY

clone_size: once
d_call: TRBD1
j_call: TRBJ2-1
v_call: TRBV6-1
cdr3_aa: ASSEWQGAGEQF

clone_size: NA
d_call: TRBD1
j_call: TRBJ2-5
v_call: TRBV5-4
cdr3_aa: ASSSMTGAGETQH

clone_size: NA
d_call: NA
j_call: TRBJ2-7
v_call: TRBV10-2
cdr3_aa: ASSADVDPYEQY

clone_size: NA
d_call: TRBD1
j_call: TRBJ1-2
v_call: TRBV6-1
cdr3_aa: DSNPRDPGQSKFNGYT

clone_size: NA
d_call: NA
j_call: TRBJ2-7
v_call: TRBV5-1
cdr3_aa: ATASLAVVSEQY

clone_size: medium-sized
d_call: NA
j_call: TRBJ2-7
v_call: TRBV18
cdr3_aa: ASSPLGGTRYEQY

clone_size: many
d_call: NA
j_call: TRBJ1-3
v_call: TRBV6-5
cdr3_aa: ASSYSTEGNTIY

clone_size: NA
d_call: NA
j_call: TRBJ2-1
v_call: TRBV28
cdr3_aa: ASSPSFRSGNYNEQF

clone_size: NA
d_call: NA
j_call: TRBJ2-1
v_call: TRBV28
cdr3_aa: ATSLGRRLGYEQF

clone_size: NA
d_call: NA
j_call: TRBJ2-1
v_call: TRBV29-1
cdr3_aa: SVLPEQRVDEQF

clone_size: once
d_call: TRBD1
j_call: TRBJ2-7
v_call: TRBV29-1
cdr3_aa: SVDPGRQGSSYEQY

clone_size: NA
d_call: NA
j_call: TRBJ2-3
v_call: TRBV28
cdr3_aa: ASSFVSSTDTQY

clone_size: many
d_call: NA
j_call: TRBJ1-1
v_call: TRBV4-1
cdr3_aa: ASSPQAGGTEAF

clone_size: many
d_call: TRBD1
j_call: TRBJ1-6
v_call: TRBV6-6
cdr3_aa: ASRDRVNSPLH

clone_size: once
d_call: NA
j_call: TRBJ2-1
v_call: TRBV4-1
cdr3_aa: ASSQAGEYNEQF

clone_size: many
d_call: NA
j_call: TRBJ2-2
v_call: TRBV7-2
cdr3_aa: ASSFDGVNTGELF

clone_size: NA
d_call: TRBD1
j_call: TRBJ2-5
v_call: TRBV29-1
cdr3_aa: NSGQGQETQH

clone_size: many
d_call: NA
j_call: TRBJ1-6
v_call: TRBV2
cdr3_aa: ASTRDLYSPLH

clone_size: many
d_call: NA
j_call: TRBJ2-2
v_call: TRBV7-3
cdr3_aa: ASSLTVTGELF

clone_size: NA
d_call: NA
j_call: TRBJ2-2
v_call: TRBV6-5
cdr3_aa: AGSYSRFSWGANTGELF

clone_size: NA
d_call: NA
j_call: TRBJ2-2
v_call: TRBV10-1
cdr3_aa: VSSEGGTKTGELF

clone_size: NA
d_call: NA
j_call: TRBJ2-2
v_call: TRBV11-2
cdr3_aa: AISFDRDTVGTGELF

clone_size: many
d_call: NA
j_call: TRBJ2-5
v_call: TRBV7-8
cdr3_aa: ASSLPGEETQY

clone_size: once
d_call: NA
j_call: TRBJ2-7
v_call: TRBV29-1
cdr3_aa: SVEGPREEEQSLYEQY

clone_size: NA
d_call: NA
j_call: TRBJ1-3
v_call: TRBV11-2
cdr3_aa: ASAQGVGNSIY

clone_size: NA
d_call: NA
j_call: TRBJ2-1
v_call: TRBV20-1
cdr3_aa: SVATGTSVNEQF

clone_size: NA
d_call: TRBD2
j_call: TRBJ2-3
v_call: TRBV11-1
cdr3_aa: ACSKGLAVSTETRY

clone_size: NA
d_call: NA
j_call: TRBJ2-5
v_call: TRBV28
cdr3_aa: TSSPIGETQY

clone_size: NA
d_call: NA
j_call: TRBJ2-1
v_call: TRBV6-6
cdr3_aa: ASSYGAREVEQF

clone_size: NA
d_call: NA
j_call: TRBJ2-7
v_call: TRBV6-5
cdr3_aa: ASSCNGATYEQY

clone_size: once
d_call: TRBD2
j_call: TRBJ2-7
v_call: TRBV12-3/TRBV12-4
cdr3_aa: VSNSLGLGEQY

clone_size: NA
d_call: TRBD2
j_call: TRBJ2-7
v_call: TRBV11-2
cdr3_aa: ASSLPVGLAGGGYKQY